These 28 T cell receptor beta chains were sequenced from one sample in a study of shared clonotypes between healthy human individuals. Generated by immunoSEQ multiplex PCR, the TCRdb table keeps only in-frame clones and is missing some. The data show about 2 million clones, 85% to 95% seen once. CD45RO-negative, CCR7-selected cells formed the naive CD8 fraction, which excluded terminally differentiated effector memory CD45RA+ cells. Sequenced material: naive CD8+ T cells sorted from blood. Every receptor here comes from a man younger than 35 in good health.

The chain has TRBV6-1 and TRBJ1-2, with 8 bases fitting TRBD1. With 6 bases clipped from V and 5 bases from J, the junction kept 11 bases outside the gene matches. The CDR3 has 15 residues. CDR1 and CDR2 (germline): MNHNS, SASEGT. The CDR3 DNA sequence: TGTGCCAGCAGCGATGACAGGGGTTGGGGATATGGCTACACCTTC. Protein product: CASSDDRGWGYGYTF.

This rearrangement joins TRBV30 to TRBJ2-7; D gene uncertain. Between the trimmed V and J ends, which lost 5 bases and 1 base, there was a span of 12 bases. Germline loops: CDR1 GTSNPN, CDR2 SVGIG (reference sequence). The CDR3 totals 13 residues. CDR3 sequence: CAWGFSLSYEQYF. The CDR3 region has the DNA TGTGCCTGGGGTTTTTCCTTGTCCTACGAGCAGTACTTC.

The rearrangement uses TRBV6-1 and TRBJ2-7, with TRBD1 as a possible D gene (6 bases). The CDR3 loop spans 14 amino acids. Trimming left V 5 bases short and J 2 bases short, with 13 bases between. The germline CDR1 and CDR2 sequences are MNHNS and SASEGT. In DNA, the CDR3 is TGTGCCAGCAGTCTAACAGGGAAAGCCTACGAGCAGTACTTC. Amino acids: CASSLTGKAYEQYF.

This clone was counted once. The genes are TRBV19 and TRBJ2-7; D could derive from TRBD1 or TRBD2 (5 bases each). The V gene lost 5 bases and the J gene lost 7 bases, with 12 bases spanning the gap. CDR1 LNHDA and CDR2 SQIVND come from the germline V gene (reference sequence). The CDR3 totals 12 residues. As DNA, the CDR3 is TGTGCCAGTAGTCCGGGGACGTTTGAGCAGTACTTC. It translates to CASSPGTFEQYF.

The V gene is TRBV7-9, the J gene TRBJ2-1; tentative D call: TRBD1 (5 bases). Trimming shortened V by 0 bases and J by 8 bases, and 14 bases separated the two germline ends. The CDR3 is 15 amino acids. Germline lookup yields CDR1 SEHNR and CDR2 FQNEAQ (reference sequence). The CDR3 sequence: CASSLAQGFIDEQFF. In DNA form, the CDR3 reads TGTGCCAGCAGCTTAGCGCAGGGCTTTATAGATGAGCAGTTCTTC.

Turning to this clone: Other nucleotide sequences in the sample specify the same CDR3. This sequence joins TRBV4-1 and TRBJ2-7, with 9 bases fitting TRBD1. This CDR3 has 15 residues. Germline CDR1 MGHRA, CDR2 YSYEKL. J was trimmed by 2 bases and V by 1 base; bases with no gene match: 3. CDR3 residues: CASSQGGQGPYEQYF. CDR3 DNA sequence: TGCGCCAGCAGCCAAGGGGGACAGGGACCCTACGAGCAGTACTTC.

This chain joins TRBV7-3 and TRBJ1-6, with TRBD1 matching 9 bases. CDR3 length: 15 residues. The germline gives CDR1 SGHTA, CDR2 FQGTGA. The junction had 6 bases not matched to a gene; V was cut back by 2 bases and J by 10 bases. Here the CDR3 reads CASSLLTGGLSPLHF. CDR3 nucleotide sequence: TGTGCCAGCAGCTTACTGACAGGGGGTTTGTCACCCCTCCACTTT.

With respect to this clone: Other nucleotide sequences from this sample produce the same CDR3. The V and J genes are TRBV29-1 and TRBJ2-7; D gene unclear. The CDR3 is 10 residues long. The V end was cut by 4 bases, the J end by 3 bases, with 4 bases between. Germline lookup yields CDR1 SQVTM and CDR2 ANQGSEA. CDR3 loop: CSVVLYEQYF. CDR3 nucleotides: TGCAGCGTTGTCCTCTACGAGCAGTACTTC.

This rearrangement joins TRBV19 to TRBJ2-7; the D is unclear. Between the trimmed V and J ends, which lost 9 bases and 2 bases, there was a span of 14 bases. The length of the CDR3 is 13 residues. Germline values: CDR1 LNHDA, CDR2 SQIVND (reference sequence). This CDR3 reads CASAGPITYEQYF. The CDR3 coding sequence is TGTGCCAGCGCAGGTCCCATCACCTACGAGCAGTACTTC. The whole variable domain, remainder taken from reference TRBV19 and TRBJ2-7, is DGGITQSPKYLFRKEGQNVTLSCEQNLNHDAMYWYRQDPGQGLRLIYYSQIVNDFQKGDIAEGYSVSREKKESFPLTVTSAQKNPTAFYLCASAGPITYEQYFGPGTRLTVT.

For this clone: The identical CDR3 is also encoded by other nucleotide sequences in the sample. This chain joins TRBV27 and TRBJ1-2; D uncertain. The V end lost 2 bases, the J end lost 4 bases, and 8 bases lay between the germline ends. The CDR3 is made up of 13 amino acids. Germline assignment: CDR1 MNHEY and CDR2 SMNVEV (reference sequence). The CDR3 loop reads CASSLGQAYGYTF. In nucleotides, the CDR3 is TGTGCCAGCAGTTTAGGCCAGGCCTATGGCTACACCTTC.

The rearrangement links TRBV9 to TRBJ2-5; possibly TRBD1 for D (6 bases). The germline gives CDR1 SGDLS, CDR2 YYNGEE. Trimming removed 7 bases from V and 5 bases from J, with 15 bases in between. The CDR3 length is 13 residues. CDR3 coding DNA: TGTGCCAGCGCCGAGGGGGTAGGCGAGACCCAGTACTTC. It is translated as CASAEGVGETQYF.

The chain uses TRBV18 and TRBJ1-6; possible D gene TRBD1, 6 bases. The CDR3 runs 16 residues. Germline CDR1 and CDR2: KGHSH and LQKENI. With 3 bases removed from V and 7 bases from J, the gap between germline ends came to 16 bases. The CDR3 protein is CASSPSPRGSNSPLHF. In nucleotides, the CDR3 is TGTGCCAGCTCACCCAGTCCGAGGGGGTCGAATTCACCCCTCCACTTT. The entire variable domain, with the rest obtained from reference TRBV18 and TRBJ1-6, is as follows: NAGVMQNPRHLVRRRGQEARLRCSPMKGHSHVYWYRQLPEEGLKFMVYLQKENIIDESGMPKERFSAEFPKEGPSILRIQQVVRGDSAAYFCASSPSPRGSNSPLHFGNGTRLTVT.

The chain has TRBV2 and TRBJ1-1, with a possible D match to TRBD1 (5 bases). V gave up 5 bases and J gave up 11 bases, with 15 bases separating them. The length of the CDR3 is 12 residues. From germline, CDR1 is SNHLY and CDR2 FYNNEI. CDR3 in amino acids: CASSQTMEGAFF. The CDR3 nucleotides read TGTGCCAGCAGTCAAACCATGGAGGGGGCTTTCTTT.

This clone was detected only once. V usage is TRBV10-3 and J usage is TRBJ1-2, with 10 bases fitting TRBD1. CDR1 and CDR2 from the germline V gene are ENHRY and SYGVKD. V dropped 4 bases and J dropped 2; count of bases not matched to a gene: 4. The CDR3 runs to 15 residues. The CDR3 loop is CAISGTGGINYGYTF. CDR3 DNA sequence: TGTGCCATCAGTGGGACAGGGGGTATAAACTATGGCTACACCTTC.

The rearrangement links TRBV27 to TRBJ2-2; 9 nucleotides align to TRBD2. The V gene end was trimmed by 2 bases and the J gene end by 4 bases; junction bases not matched to a gene: 11. The CDR3 runs 18 residues. CDR1 and CDR2 from the germline V gene are MNHEY and SMNVEV (reference sequence). CDR3 sequence: CASSLIDGPSGTTGELFF. Here the CDR3 DNA reads TGTGCCAGCAGTTTAATTGATGGGCCTAGCGGGACCACCGGGGAGCTGTTTTTT.

This chain connects TRBV28 to TRBJ2-1, with D perhaps being TRBD1 or TRBD2 (5 bases each). Germline CDR1 MDHEN, CDR2 SYDVKM. V was shortened by 7 bases and J by 0 bases, with 22 bases between the two germline ends. The CDR3 consists of 18 residues. CDR3 DNA: TGTGCCAGCACCTCCGGGCCCCGGGGCCGAAGCTCCTACAATGAGCAGTTCTTC. Translation: CASTSGPRGRSSYNEQFF.

V and J are TRBV18 and TRBJ2-7; 8 bases are a match to TRBD1. CDR1 is KGHSH, CDR2 LQKENI, per germline. The CDR3 contains 14 residues. V was clipped by 6 bases and J by 6 bases; unmatched bases: 10. The CDR3 here is CASSHTGGEGEQYF. CDR3 in DNA: TGTGCCAGCTCCCATACAGGGGGTGAAGGCGAGCAGTACTTC.

A note on this clone: This clone may be a read error of a much larger clone one base away. Other DNA sequences from this sample encode an identical CDR3 as well. The chain links TRBV7-2 to TRBJ1-5; D call uncertain. The CDR3 runs to 12 residues. V lost 1 base and J lost 5, with 3 bases in between. The germline V gene encodes CDR1 SGHTA and CDR2 FQGNSA. The CDR3 region is CASSLGDQPQHF. The CDR3 DNA reads as TGTGCCAGCAGCTTAGGAGATCAGCCCCAGCATTTT.

The rearrangement links TRBV6-1 to TRBJ1-2; D may be TRBD1 (6 bases). The CDR3 is 13 amino acids. V was clipped by 10 bases and J by 3 bases, with 15 bases between them. Per the germline V gene, CDR1 is MNHNS and CDR2 is SASEGT. Here the CDR3 DNA reads TGTGCCACCTTTGGGGGGCCTTACTATGGCTACACCTTC. It yields the protein CATFGGPYYGYTF.

This sequence joins TRBV6-5 and TRBJ1-2; 9 bases fit TRBD1. The CDR3 consists of 15 residues. Germline assignment: CDR1 MNHEY and CDR2 SVGAGI. V lost 5 bases and J lost 7; bases outside the gene matches: 11. CDR3 in DNA: TGTGCCAGCAGTCCCACAGGGGGCTCTGAGGTTGGCTACACCTTC. It encodes CASSPTGGSEVGYTF.

This chain connects TRBV10-1 to TRBJ2-7; 7 nucleotides agree with TRBD2. Trimming at V came to 3 bases and at J to 5 bases, leaving 13 bases not matched to a gene. The CDR3 sequence is 16 residues long. From germline, CDR1 is WNHNN and CDR2 SYGVQD (reference sequence). This CDR3 reads CASSENPAGLGDEQYF. DNA of the CDR3: TGCGCCAGCAGTGAAAATCCAGCGGGACTTGGGGACGAGCAGTACTTC.

The chain carries TRBV7-3 and TRBJ2-2; D may be TRBD2 (6 bases). The V and J ends lost 3 bases and 4 bases respectively, with 9 bases between them. This CDR3 spans 14 amino acids. Germline V gives CDR1 SGHTA, CDR2 FQGTGA. The CDR3 loop is CASSFGGFTGELFF. The CDR3 DNA reads TGTGCCAGCAGCTTCGGGGGATTCACCGGGGAGCTGTTTTTT. The whole variable domain, remainder taken from reference TRBV7-3 and TRBJ2-2, is GAGVSQTPSNKVTEKGKYVELRCDPISGHTALYWYRQSLGQGPEFLIYFQGTGAADDSGLPNDRFFAVRPEGSVSTLKIQRTERGDSAVYLCASSFGGFTGELFFGEGSRLTVL.

Concerning this clone itself: Other DNA sequences within the sample encode an identical CDR3. The genes are TRBV28 and TRBJ2-7; D may be TRBD1 (6 bases). Looked up from germline, CDR1 is MDHEN and CDR2 is SYDVKM. Trimming removed 3 bases from V and 0 bases from J, with 6 bases in between. The CDR3 sequence is 13 residues long. CDR3 amino acids: CASSLGASYEQYF. CDR3 nucleotides: TGTGCCAGCAGTTTGGGGGCCTCCTACGAGCAGTACTTC.

This clone was seen only a few times. V gene TRBV2 combines with J gene TRBJ2-7, with D unclear. The V end was cut by 4 bases, the J end by 5 bases, with 6 bases between. CDR3 size: 11 residues. Looked up from germline, CDR1 is SNHLY and CDR2 is FYNNEI. The CDR3 is CASSGSHEQYF. The CDR3 nucleotides are TGTGCCAGCAGTGGGTCACACGAGCAGTACTTC.

The V call is TRBV4-1, the J call TRBJ2-7; D gene unclear. The germline V and J ends were trimmed by 1 base and 7 bases, with 11 bases remaining between them. The CDR3 has 13 amino acids. Per germline, CDR1 MGHRA and CDR2 YSYEKL. Written as DNA, the CDR3 is TGCGCCAGCAGCCAAGGTCCCGAGAGAGAGCAGTACTTC. Translated, it gives CASSQGPEREQYF.

The gene calls are TRBV11-3 and TRBJ2-1; 11 bases map to TRBD2. Germline V gene data show CDR1 as SGHNT and CDR2 as YENEEA. The junction had 6 bases not matched to a gene; V was cut back by 5 bases and J by 3 bases. CDR3 length: 16 amino acids. The CDR3 sequence is CASSPPGLADYNEQFF. CDR3 nucleotides: TGTGCCAGCAGCCCTCCGGGACTAGCGGACTACAATGAGCAGTTCTTC.

V is TRBV6-6 and J is TRBJ1-4; D is undetermined. Looked up from germline, CDR1 is MNHNY and CDR2 is SVGAGI (reference sequence). Deletions cut 4 bases from V and 3 bases from J, with 15 bases between. The CDR3 runs to 16 residues. The CDR3 coding sequence is TGTGCCAGCAGTTCCCTCTCGATCGGGGCTAATGAAAAACTGTTTTTT. Its translation: CASSSLSIGANEKLFF.

This clone was detected only once. Other DNA variants within this sample encode the same CDR3. The gene calls are TRBV5-1 and TRBJ2-7, with 10 bases lining up with TRBD1. The germline V gene encodes CDR1 SGHRS and CDR2 YFSETQ. V lost 2 bases to trimming and J lost 2 bases; unmatched junction nucleotides: 1. This CDR3 spans 14 amino acids. The CDR3 is CASSLGQGAYEQYF. CDR3 nucleotides: TGCGCCAGCAGCTTAGGACAGGGGGCCTACGAGCAGTACTTC.